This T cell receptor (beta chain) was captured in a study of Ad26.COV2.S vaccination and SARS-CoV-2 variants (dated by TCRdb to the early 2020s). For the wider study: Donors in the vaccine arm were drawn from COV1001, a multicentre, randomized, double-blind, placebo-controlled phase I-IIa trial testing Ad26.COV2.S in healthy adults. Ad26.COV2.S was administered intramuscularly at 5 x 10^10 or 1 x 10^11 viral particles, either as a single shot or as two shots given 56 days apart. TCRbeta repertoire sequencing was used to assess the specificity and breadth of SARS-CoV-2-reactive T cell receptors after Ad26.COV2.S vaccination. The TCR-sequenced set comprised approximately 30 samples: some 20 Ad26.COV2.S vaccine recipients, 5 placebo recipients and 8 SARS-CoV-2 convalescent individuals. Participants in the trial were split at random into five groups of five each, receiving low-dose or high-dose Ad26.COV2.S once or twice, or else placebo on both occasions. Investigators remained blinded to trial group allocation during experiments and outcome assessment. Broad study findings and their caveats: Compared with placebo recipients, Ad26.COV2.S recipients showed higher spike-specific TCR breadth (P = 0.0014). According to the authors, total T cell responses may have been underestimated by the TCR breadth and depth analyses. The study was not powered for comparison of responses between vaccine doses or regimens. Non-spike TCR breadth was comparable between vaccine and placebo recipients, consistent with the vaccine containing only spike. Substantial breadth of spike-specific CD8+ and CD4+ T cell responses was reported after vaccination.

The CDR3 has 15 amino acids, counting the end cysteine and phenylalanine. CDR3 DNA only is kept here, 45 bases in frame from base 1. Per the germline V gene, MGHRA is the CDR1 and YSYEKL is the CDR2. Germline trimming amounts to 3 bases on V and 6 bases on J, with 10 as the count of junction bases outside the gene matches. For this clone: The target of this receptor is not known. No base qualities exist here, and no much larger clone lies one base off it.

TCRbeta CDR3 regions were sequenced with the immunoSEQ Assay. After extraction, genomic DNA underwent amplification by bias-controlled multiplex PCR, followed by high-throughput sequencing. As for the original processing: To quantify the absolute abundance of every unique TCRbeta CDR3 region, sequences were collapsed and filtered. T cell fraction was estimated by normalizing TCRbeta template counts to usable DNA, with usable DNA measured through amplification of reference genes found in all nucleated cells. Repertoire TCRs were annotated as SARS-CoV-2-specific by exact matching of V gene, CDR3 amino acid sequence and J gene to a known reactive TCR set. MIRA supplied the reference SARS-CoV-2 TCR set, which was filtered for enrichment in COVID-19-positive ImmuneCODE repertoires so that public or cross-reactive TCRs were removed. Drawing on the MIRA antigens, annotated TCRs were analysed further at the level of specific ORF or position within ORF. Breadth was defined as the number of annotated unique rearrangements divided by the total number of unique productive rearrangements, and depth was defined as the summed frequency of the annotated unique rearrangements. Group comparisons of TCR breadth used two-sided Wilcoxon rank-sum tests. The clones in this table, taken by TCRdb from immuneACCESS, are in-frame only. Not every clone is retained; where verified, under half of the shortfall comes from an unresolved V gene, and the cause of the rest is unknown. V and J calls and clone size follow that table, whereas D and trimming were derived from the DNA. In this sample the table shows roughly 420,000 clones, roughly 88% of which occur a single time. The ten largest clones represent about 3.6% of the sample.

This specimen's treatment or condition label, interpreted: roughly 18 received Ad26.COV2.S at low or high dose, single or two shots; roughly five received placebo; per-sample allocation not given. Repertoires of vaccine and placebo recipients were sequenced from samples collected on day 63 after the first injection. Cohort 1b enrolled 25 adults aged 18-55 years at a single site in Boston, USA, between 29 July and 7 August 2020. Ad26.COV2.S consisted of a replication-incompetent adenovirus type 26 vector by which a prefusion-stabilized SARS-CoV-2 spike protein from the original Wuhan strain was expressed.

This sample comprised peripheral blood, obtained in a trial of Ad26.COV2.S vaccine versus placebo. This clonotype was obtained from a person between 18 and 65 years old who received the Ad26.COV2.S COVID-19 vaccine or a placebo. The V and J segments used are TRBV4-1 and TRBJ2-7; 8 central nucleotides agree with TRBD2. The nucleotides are TGCGCCAGCAGCCAGTTCGTAACGGGGGGGCCCGAGCAGTACTTC. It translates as CASSQFVTGGPEQYF.